This TCR beta chain was sequenced during a study of PD-1 blockade in classical Hodgkin lymphoma. Time point meaning: cycle 4 day 1 (C4D1), after 6 weeks of nivolumab. Every patient had relapsed following autologous stem cell transplantation, and cohorts differed in brentuximab vedotin exposure. This CDR3 is built from 16 residues. Germline assignment: CDR1 MNHEY and CDR2 SVGAGI. The trim removed 2 bases at V and 1 base at J, leaving 5 bases unmatched. This clone was seen a single time. Its antigen is not known. TCRdb's table, derived via immunoSEQ multiplex PCR, lists solely in-frame clones and lacks some. The sample gives tens of thousands of clones, approximately 94% of which show up once; 8% is in the top ten. Study-level results: It was reported that newly diagnosed patients had less baseline TCR diversity than healthy donors. Patients with a complete response exhibited baseline diversity comparable to newly diagnosed patients. A significant rise in TCR diversity was seen by C4D1 for CD4+ cells but not for CD8+ cells.

The specimen comprised peripheral blood mononuclear cells (PBMCs), sampled before the fourth cycle of nivolumab. The J gene is TRBJ1-5, the V gene TRBV6-5; 7 bases agree with TRBD1. This TCR derives from a human donor with classical Hodgkin lymphoma. In nucleotides, the CDR3 is TGTGCCAGCAGTTACACCGGGACAGTAAGCAATCAGCCCCAGCATTTT. Encoded protein: CASSYTGTVSNQPQHF.